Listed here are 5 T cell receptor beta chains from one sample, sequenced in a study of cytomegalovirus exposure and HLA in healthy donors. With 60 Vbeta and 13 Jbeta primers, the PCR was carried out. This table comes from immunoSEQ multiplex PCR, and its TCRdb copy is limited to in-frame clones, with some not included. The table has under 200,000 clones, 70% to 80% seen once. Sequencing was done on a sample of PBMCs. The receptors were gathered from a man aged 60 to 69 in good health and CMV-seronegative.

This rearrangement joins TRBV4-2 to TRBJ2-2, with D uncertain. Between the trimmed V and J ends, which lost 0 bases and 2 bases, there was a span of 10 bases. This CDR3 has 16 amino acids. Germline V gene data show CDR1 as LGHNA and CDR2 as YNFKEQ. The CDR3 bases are TGTGCCAGCAGCCAAGAGGGCCTTTTTAACACCGGGGAGCTGTTTTTT. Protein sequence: CASSQEGLFNTGELFF.

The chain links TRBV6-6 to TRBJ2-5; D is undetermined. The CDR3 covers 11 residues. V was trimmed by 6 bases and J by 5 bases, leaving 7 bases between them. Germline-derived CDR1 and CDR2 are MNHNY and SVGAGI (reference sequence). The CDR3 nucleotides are TGTGCCAGCAGCTACCGGGAGACCCAGTACTTC. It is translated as CASSYRETQYF.

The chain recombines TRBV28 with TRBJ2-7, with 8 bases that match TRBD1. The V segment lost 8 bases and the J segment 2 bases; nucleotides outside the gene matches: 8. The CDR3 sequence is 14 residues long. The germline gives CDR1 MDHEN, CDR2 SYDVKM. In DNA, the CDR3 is TGTGCCAGCTCACGGACAGGGCCAACCTACGAGCAGTACTTC. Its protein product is CASSRTGPTYEQYF.

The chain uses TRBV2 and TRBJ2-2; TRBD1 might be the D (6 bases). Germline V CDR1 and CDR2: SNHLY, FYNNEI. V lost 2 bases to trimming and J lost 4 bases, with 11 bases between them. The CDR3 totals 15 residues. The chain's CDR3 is CASSETGPITGELFF. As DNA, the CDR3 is TGTGCCAGCAGTGAAACAGGGCCGATCACCGGGGAGCTGTTTTTT.

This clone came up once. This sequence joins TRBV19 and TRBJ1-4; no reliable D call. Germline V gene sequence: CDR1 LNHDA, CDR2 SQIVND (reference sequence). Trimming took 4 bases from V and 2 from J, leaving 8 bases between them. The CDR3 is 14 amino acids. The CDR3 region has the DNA TGTGCCAGTAGTACAGGCACTACTAATGAAAAACTGTTTTTT. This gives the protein CASSTGTTNEKLFF. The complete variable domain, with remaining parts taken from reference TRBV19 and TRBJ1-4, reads DGGITQSPKYLFRKEGQNVTLSCEQNLNHDAMYWYRQDPGQGLRLIYYSQIVNDFQKGDIAEGYSVSREKKESFPLTVTSAQKNPTAFYLCASSTGTTNEKLFFGSGTQLSVL.